The 27 T cell receptor beta chains presented below share a single source sample, sequenced in a study of T cell changes during pregnancy in multiple sclerosis. Produced via immunoSEQ multiplex PCR; TCRdb's table is partial and in-frame only. The sample has roughly 40,000 clones; 90% to 95% are singletons. The sequencing used CD4+ T cells from peripheral blood mononuclear cells, collected after pregnancy. The receptors derive from a female donor with multiple sclerosis, enrolled in a pregnancy study.

The chain recombines TRBV5-6 with TRBJ2-5; 11 bases line up with TRBD1. Germline CDR1 SGHDT, CDR2 YYEEEE. The CDR3 has 15 residues. J gave up 4 bases and V 4 bases, and 6 bases lay outside the gene matches. CDR3 region: CASSEAGTGGETQYF. The CDR3 DNA sequence: TGTGCCAGCAGCGAGGCCGGGACAGGGGGAGAGACCCAGTACTTC. The variable domain in full, completed from reference TRBV5-6 and TRBJ2-5, reads DAGVTQSPTHLIKTRGQQVTLRCSPKSGHDTVSWYQQALGQGPQFIFQYYEEEERQRGNFPDRFSGHQFPNYSSELNVNALLLGDSALYLCASSEAGTGGETQYFGPGTRLLVL.

Note on this clone: One end of the junction fails to match germline, which may point to a read error. The rearrangement uses TRBV6-4 and TRBJ2-7, with D maybe TRBD1 (6 bases). The CDR3 is 16 residues long. The germline V gene encodes CDR1 MRHNA and CDR2 SNTAGT. The CDR3 protein is CAGSQKGTSGSYEQYF. DNA of the CDR3: TGTGCCGGCAGCCAAAAGGGGACATCGGGATCCTACGAGCAGTACTTC.

The chain links TRBV27 to TRBJ1-2; D is perhaps TRBD1 (6 bases). The germline gives CDR1 MNHEY, CDR2 SMNVEV (reference sequence). V was shortened by 5 bases and J by 4 bases, with 20 bases between the two germline ends. The CDR3 length is 16 residues. The CDR3 nucleotides read TGTGCCAGCAGTCCGCGGGTGGACAGACTATTCTATGGCTACACCTTC. This translates into CASSPRVDRLFYGYTF.

The V and J genes are TRBV10-1 and TRBJ2-3, with 7 bases fitting TRBD2. Looked up from germline, CDR1 is WNHNN and CDR2 is SYGVQD (reference sequence). CDR3 length: 14 amino acids. J gave up 4 bases and V 8 bases, and 9 bases lay outside the gene matches. The DNA for the CDR3 is TGCGCCAGCGGCGTCAAGCGGGGATCAGATACGCAGTATTTT. Translated: CASGVKRGSDTQYF.

CDR3 nucleotide sequence: TGCGCCAGCAGCTTGGCCCTGGGGACAGGCTCTTTGCAAGAGACCCAGTACTTC. Protein: CASSLALGTGSLQETQYF. V and J are TRBV5-1 and TRBJ2-5; 8 nucleotides match TRBD1. The CDR3 length is 18 residues. Unmatched junction bases numbered 12, after V lost 0 bases and J lost 2 bases. CDR1 is SGHRS and CDR2 is YFSETQ in the germline V gene. Combining the CDR3 with reference TRBV5-1 and TRBJ2-5 gives the whole variable domain KAGVTQTPRYLIKTRGQQVTLSCSPISGHRSVSWYQQTPGQGLQFLFEYFSETQRNKGNFPGRFSGRQFSNSRSEMNVSTLELGDSALYLCASSLALGTGSLQETQYFGPGTRLLVL.

The rearrangement joins TRBV4-1 to TRBJ2-2; D unresolved. V lost 4 bases to trimming and J lost 6 bases, with 9 bases between them. Germline CDR1 MGHRA, CDR2 YSYEKL. This CDR3 has 13 residues. The CDR3 is CASSLEESGELFF. CDR3 DNA sequence: TGCGCCAGCAGCCTAGAGGAGTCCGGGGAGCTGTTTTTT.

The chain recombines TRBV19 with TRBJ1-2, with D perhaps matching TRBD1 (5 bases). V lost 4 bases and J 4 bases, leaving 16 bases between the germline ends. The CDR3 has 15 amino acids. Germline-derived CDR1 and CDR2 are LNHDA and SQIVND (reference sequence). CDR3 sequence reads: CASSKSPWTIYGYTF. The CDR3 coding sequence is TGTGCCAGTAGTAAGTCCCCGTGGACAATCTATGGCTACACCTTC. The variable domain in full, completed from reference TRBV19 and TRBJ1-2, reads DGGITQSPKYLFRKEGQNVTLSCEQNLNHDAMYWYRQDPGQGLRLIYYSQIVNDFQKGDIAEGYSVSREKKESFPLTVTSAQKNPTAFYLCASSKSPWTIYGYTFGSGTRLTVV.

In this sample, this clone turned up once. The chain links TRBV5-4 to TRBJ1-6; tentatively, D is TRBD1 (6 bases). Per germline, CDR1 SGHNT and CDR2 YYREEE (reference sequence). Deletions cut 2 bases from V and 4 bases from J, with 7 bases between. The CDR3 contains 14 residues. This CDR3 reads CASSLQGYNSPLHF. CDR3 bases: TGTGCCAGCAGCTTACAGGGATATAATTCACCCCTCCACTTT.

This chain links TRBV21-1 with TRBJ2-1; the table's TRBD2 call for D was not verified on the DNA. TRBV21-1 is noted as a pseudogene. The CDR3 is 12 amino acids. DNA for the CDR3: TGTGCCAGCAGCGCGGGCCGGAATGAGCAGTTCTTC. Its translation: CASSAGRNEQFF.

The J gene is TRBJ1-4, the V gene TRBV19; TRBD1 might be the D (6 bases). CDR1 and CDR2 (germline): LNHDA, SQIVND (reference sequence). V dropped 4 bases and J dropped 0 bases, with 9 bases sitting between them. The CDR3 length is 15 residues. The CDR3 coding sequence is TGTGCCAGTAGTAATGCAGGGGCAACTAATGAAAAACTGTTTTTT. This codes for CASSNAGATNEKLFF.

The V gene is TRBV9, the J gene TRBJ2-7, with 7 positions matching TRBD2. There are 17 residues in the CDR3. CDR1 and CDR2 (germline): SGDLS, YYNGEE. V lost 0 bases and J lost 6; bases outside the gene matches: 15. Here the CDR3 reads CASSVGEGPSLGREQYF. The CDR3 bases are TGTGCCAGCAGCGTAGGGGAGGGCCCCTCATTGGGACGCGAGCAGTACTTC.

In this sample, this clone turned up once. V usage is TRBV5-1 and J usage is TRBJ2-3, with TRBD1 matching over 7 bases. V was clipped by 0 bases and J by 5 bases; unmatched bases: 3. The germline V gene encodes CDR1 SGHRS and CDR2 YFSETQ. The CDR3 contains 14 residues. The CDR3 DNA sequence: TGCGCCAGCAGCTTGGGACAGGGTAGAGATACGCAGTATTTT. Translation: CASSLGQGRDTQYF.

This clone appeared once. The V gene is TRBV6-5, the J gene TRBJ1-1; TRBD1 matches 12 bases. There are 16 residues in the CDR3. The trim removed 4 bases at V and 0 bases at J, leaving 3 bases unmatched. CDR1 is MNHEY, CDR2 SVGAGI, per germline. The CDR3 is CASSWDRGRLNTEAFF. CDR3 bases: TGTGCCAGCAGTTGGGACAGGGGGCGCTTGAACACTGAAGCTTTCTTT.

The chain combines TRBV28 with TRBJ2-4; unclear D gene. The V end was cut by 8 bases, the J end by 2 bases, with 16 bases between. This CDR3 contains 15 residues. Germline V gene lookup returns CDR1 MDHEN and CDR2 SYDVKM. In DNA, the CDR3 is TGTGCCAGCGTCGGGTCCGTAAGACCCAAAAACATTCAGTACTTC. It yields the protein CASVGSVRPKNIQYF. Variable domain in full (rest from reference TRBV28 and TRBJ2-4): DVKVTQSSRYLVKRTGEKVFLECVQDMDHENMFWYRQDPGLGLRLIYFSYDVKMKEKGDIPEGYSVSREKKERFSLILESASTNQTSMYLCASVGSVRPKNIQYFGAGTRLSVL.

This rearrangement joins TRBV4-2 to TRBJ2-1, with D perhaps matching TRBD1 (6 bases). The CDR3 extends over 16 amino acids. V lost 1 base and J 3 bases, leaving 13 bases between the germline ends. Germline V gives CDR1 LGHNA, CDR2 YNFKEQ. CDR3 amino acids: CASSQGVGGFYNEQFF. CDR3 sequence (DNA): TGTGCCAGCAGCCAAGGGGTAGGGGGTTTCTACAATGAGCAGTTCTTC.

The chain uses TRBV5-1 and TRBJ1-1; 8 positions match TRBD1. This CDR3 spans 14 amino acids. V was clipped by 4 bases and J by 3 bases; unmatched bases: 5. Germline V gene lookup returns CDR1 SGHRS and CDR2 YFSETQ. Written as DNA, the CDR3 is TGCGCCAGCAGCCAGGGGACAGGCCACACTGAAGCTTTCTTT. Residues: CASSQGTGHTEAFF.

The rearrangement links TRBV5-4 to TRBJ2-5; D possibly corresponds to TRBD2 (6 bases). The CDR3 is 15 amino acids. CDR1 and CDR2 (germline): SGHNT, YYREEE (reference sequence). The ends were cut back, 3 bases at V and 5 bases at J, with 17 bases in the middle. Written as DNA, the CDR3 is TGTGCCAGCAGCTCCCCCCTCAGCAGCGGGGAGACCCAGTACTTC. Its translation: CASSSPLSSGETQYF.

The V call is TRBV6-1, the J call TRBJ2-7; 7 bases map to TRBD1. Germline CDR1 MNHNS, CDR2 SASEGT. V shed 4 bases and J 7 bases; nucleotides not matched to a gene: 10. The CDR3 totals 14 residues. CDR3 in amino acids: CASSGTGGPWEQYF. DNA for the CDR3: TGTGCCAGCAGTGGGACAGGTGGCCCTTGGGAGCAGTACTTC.

The chain carries TRBV30 and TRBJ1-3, with 9 bases that match TRBD1. After removal of 0 bases from V and 3 bases from J, the junction contained 3 bases not matched to a gene. Germline V gives CDR1 GTSNPN, CDR2 SVGIG (reference sequence). This CDR3 has 15 residues. The CDR3 sequence is CAWSVGTGSGNTIYF. Here the CDR3 DNA reads TGTGCCTGGAGTGTAGGGACAGGGAGTGGAAACACCATATATTTT.

DNA for the CDR3: TGTGCCAGCAGTGAAGCGGGAGGAAACACCATATATTTT. It specifies CASSEAGGNTIYF. The rearrangement links TRBV25-1 to TRBJ1-3, with unresolved D. Germline assignment: CDR1 MGHDK and CDR2 SYGVNS. Deletions cut 2 bases from V and 4 bases from J, with 6 bases between. This CDR3 has 13 amino acids.

The J gene is TRBJ1-1, the V gene TRBV5-1; D possibly corresponds to TRBD1 (5 bases). This CDR3 region has 13 residues. CDR1 is SGHRS and CDR2 is YFSETQ in the germline V gene. The V gene lost 0 bases and the J gene lost 10 bases, with 13 bases spanning the gap. CDR3 residues: CASSLVQGKSAFF. CDR3 DNA sequence: TGCGCCAGCAGCTTGGTCCAGGGTAAATCAGCTTTCTTT.

The chain carries TRBV2 and TRBJ2-7, with D maybe TRBD2 (7 bases). Germline values: CDR1 SNHLY, CDR2 FYNNEI. The V and J ends lost 4 bases and 2 bases respectively, with 12 bases between them. CDR3 length: 14 amino acids. Here the CDR3 reads CASSVRGAPYEQYF. CDR3 in DNA: TGTGCCAGCAGTGTTCGGGGGGCCCCCTACGAGCAGTACTTC.

This chain uses TRBV14 with TRBJ1-1, with 8 bases matching TRBD1. Per germline, CDR1 SGHDN and CDR2 FVKESK. The CDR3 totals 14 residues. After removal of 8 bases from V and 1 base from J, the junction contained 6 bases not matched to a gene. This chain's CDR3 is CASQTGVGNTEAFF. The CDR3 DNA reads as TGTGCCAGCCAGACAGGGGTGGGGAACACTGAAGCTTTCTTT.

The chain carries TRBV11-2 and TRBJ2-3; 9 bases are shared with TRBD2. J was trimmed by 1 base and V by 5 bases; bases with no gene match: 13. The CDR3 length is 18 residues. CDR1 and CDR2 from the germline V gene are SGHAT and FQNNGV. The CDR3 DNA follows: TGTGCCAGCAGCCCCCGTTTGGGCGGGGGGGCCCGCACAGATACGCAGTATTTT. Translated: CASSPRLGGGARTDTQYF.

This chain connects TRBV5-6 to TRBJ1-1; 7 bases are a match to TRBD1. The germline V gene has CDR1 SGHDT and CDR2 YYEEEE. The CDR3 loop spans 14 amino acids. Trimming cost V 4 bases and J 0 bases; bases outside gene matches: 3. This chain's CDR3 is CASSGTEMNTEAFF. The CDR3, as DNA: TGTGCCAGCAGCGGGACAGAAATGAACACTGAAGCTTTCTTT.

The CDR3 DNA sequence: TGTGCCAGCAGCGTAGTGGGGACAGGGGTCGACGAGCAGTACTTC. Protein product: CASSVVGTGVDEQYF. This sequence joins TRBV9 and TRBJ2-7; TRBD1 matches at 10 bases. The CDR3 length is 15 residues. V shed 0 bases and J 5 bases; nucleotides not matched to a gene: 5. Germline V gene lookup returns CDR1 SGDLS and CDR2 YYNGEE.

The genes are TRBV5-8 and TRBJ1-1, with a tentative D call TRBD1 (5 bases). The V gene's germline CDR1 is SGHTS and CDR2 YDEGEE. The CDR3 totals 13 residues. Deletions cut 2 bases from V and 10 bases from J, with 15 bases between. DNA for the CDR3: TGTGCCAGCAGCTTTACAACAGGCATCCGAGCTTTCTTT. Translated: CASSFTTGIRAFF.